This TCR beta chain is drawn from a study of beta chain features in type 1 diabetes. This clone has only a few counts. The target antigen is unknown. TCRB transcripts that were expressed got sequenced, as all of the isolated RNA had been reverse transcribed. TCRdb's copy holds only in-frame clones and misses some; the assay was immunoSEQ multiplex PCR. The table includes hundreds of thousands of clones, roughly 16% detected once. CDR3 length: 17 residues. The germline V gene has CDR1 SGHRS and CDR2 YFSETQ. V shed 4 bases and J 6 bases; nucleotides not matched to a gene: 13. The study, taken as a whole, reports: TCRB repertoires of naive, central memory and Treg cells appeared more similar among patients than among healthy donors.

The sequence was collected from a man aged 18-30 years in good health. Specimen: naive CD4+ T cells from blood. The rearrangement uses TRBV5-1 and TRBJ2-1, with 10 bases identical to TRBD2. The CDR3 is CASSAPGTSVMVNEQFF. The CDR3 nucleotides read TGCGCCAGCAGCGCCCCCGGGACTAGCGTCATGGTCAATGAGCAGTTCTTC.